This T cell receptor (beta chain) was observed in a study of cytomegalovirus exposure and HLA in healthy donors. Study outcomes and limitations: Later analysis associated a missense DCLRE1C variant with TCR beta V- and J-gene trimming.

The PCR employed 60 Vbeta primers together with 13 Jbeta primers. The data were produced by immunoSEQ multiplex PCR, yet TCRdb's version contains in-frame clones alone and is incomplete. This table has some 150,000 clones, over 70% appearing once. On this clone: Its specificity is not known.

This CDR3 is 14 amino acids long. Trimming took 3 bases from V and 3 from J, leaving 11 bases between them. Germline V gene data show CDR1 as SGHTA and CDR2 as FQGNSA. Sequenced sample: PBMCs. The chain employs TRBV7-2 and TRBJ1-2; D remains unclear. The receptor comes from a woman aged 40 to 50 in good health and CMV-seropositive. The CDR3 is CASSFPGWDYGYTF. In nucleotides, the CDR3 is TGTGCCAGCAGCTTCCCGGGATGGGACTATGGCTACACCTTC.